This is a list of T cell receptor beta chains from one sample in a study of CD8+ T cells in alopecia areata. This table comes from immunoSEQ multiplex PCR, and its TCRdb copy is limited to in-frame clones, with some not included. The top ten clones hold around 1.2% of a sample with 250,000 or so clones, 67% of them seen once. Sequenced here: CD4+ T cells sorted from blood, sampled at week 0. These receptors were taken from a human donor with alopecia areata. Each CDR3 is given with its conserved first and last residue. A D gene is named only where the DNA matches it firmly. Size values are once, few and many counts, or a class for expanded clones, and some rows have none.

j_call v_call d_call clone_size cdr3_aa cdr3_nt
TRBJ2-7 TRBV4-1 TRBD1 - CASSQGQGPGNYEQYF TGCGCCAGCAGCCAAGGACAGGGCCCCGGGAACTACGAGCAGTACTTC
TRBJ2-7 TRBV2 - - CASSLDRYSYEQYF TGTGCCAGCAGCTTAGACAGATACAGTTACGAGCAGTACTTC
TRBJ1-5 TRBV30 - - CAWSGASELRPQHF TGTGCCTGGAGTGGAGCCTCCGAATTGCGGCCCCAGCATTTT
TRBJ1-2 TRBV6-6 TRBD1 - CASGTGAYGYTF TGTGCCAGCGGGACAGGGGCATATGGCTACACCTTC
TRBJ2-5 TRBV13 - - CASSRLGELETQHF TGTGCCAGCAGCCGCCTTGGGGAGCTGGAGACCCAGCACTTC
TRBJ2-3 TRBV4-1 TRBD1 - CASSPGTGARDTQYF TGCGCCAGCAGCCCGGGGACAGGGGCGAGAGATACGCAGTATTTT
TRBJ1-2 TRBV13 - - CASSFGLGGYTF TGTGCCAGCAGCTTCGGGTTGGGTGGCTACACCTTC
TRBJ2-1 TRBV11-2 - - CASSRGRGDSFSYNEQFF TGTGCCAGCAGTCGAGGACGGGGAGACAGTTTTTCCTACAATGAGCAGTTCTTC
TRBJ1-2 TRBV30 TRBD1 - CAYLDRTYGYTF TGTGCCTACCTGGACAGGACTTATGGCTACACCTTC
TRBJ2-3 TRBV4-3 - - CASSQDRLEADTQYF TGCGCCAGCAGCCAAGACAGGCTGGAAGCAGATACGCAGTATTTT
TRBJ1-5 TRBV29-1 - few CSVCPDSPNQPQHF TGCAGCGTTTGTCCGGACAGTCCCAATCAGCCCCAGCATTTT
TRBJ2-5 TRBV7-9 - - CASSWRSGLQPETQYF TGTGCCAGCAGCTGGCGGTCGGGACTCCAGCCGGAGACCCAGTACTTC
TRBJ2-1 TRBV5-4 TRBD1 few CASSLLGTATYNEQFF TGTGCCAGCAGCTTGCTGGGGACAGCGACCTACAATGAGCAGTTCTTC
TRBJ2-4 TRBV27 TRBD1 - CASKQGQVKNIQYF TGTGCCAGCAAGCAGGGACAGGTTAAAAACATTCAGTACTTC
TRBJ2-1 TRBV9 TRBD1 - CASSVYLGQGFDEQFF TGTGCCAGCAGCGTTTACCTTGGACAGGGGTTCGATGAGCAGTTCTTC
TRBJ2-1 TRBV7-2 - - CASSLSLVDEQFF TGTGCCAGCAGCTTAAGCCTAGTGGATGAGCAGTTCTTC
TRBJ1-2 TRBV9 TRBD1 once CASSAGTGYREDYGYTF TGTGCCAGCAGCGCCGGGACAGGGTATAGAGAGGACTATGGCTACACCTTC
TRBJ2-6 TRBV7-2 - once CASSFFSGGANVLTF TGTGCCAGCAGCTTTTTCAGTGGTGGGGCCAACGTCCTGACTTTC
TRBJ1-2 TRBV4-3 TRBD1 - CASSQDGQGGYGYTF TGCGCCAGCAGCCAAGATGGCCAGGGGGGCTATGGCTACACCTTC
TRBJ2-2 TRBV7-9 - - CVGGELFF TGTGTCGGCGGGGAGCTGTTTTTT
TRBJ1-2 TRBV30 - - CAWSLFGQGSNGYTF TGTGCCTGGAGTCTATTTGGGCAGGGGTCGAATGGCTACACCTTC
TRBJ1-2 TRBV29-1 - once CSVEDWEGVDYGYTF TGCAGCGTTGAAGATTGGGAAGGGGTTGACTATGGCTACACCTTC
TRBJ1-1 TRBV9 TRBD1 - CASSVYGTGRTEAFF TGTGCCAGCAGCGTATATGGGACAGGGAGGACTGAAGCTTTCTTT
TRBJ2-3 TRBV6-1 TRBD1 once CASLADRATDTQYF TGTGCCAGCCTGGCGGACAGGGCCACAGATACGCAGTATTTT
TRBJ1-1 TRBV6-6 - - CASSYSKGVNTEAFF TGTGCCAGCAGTTACTCGAAAGGGGTGAACACTGAAGCTTTCTTT
TRBJ2-3 TRBV5-1 - few CASSLRGTRADTQYF TGCGCCAGCAGCTTGCGGGGTACACGAGCAGATACGCAGTATTTT
TRBJ2-3 TRBV4-2 - - CASSPGRGGLDTQYF TGTGCCAGCAGCCCGGGGAGGGGGGGCCTAGATACGCAGTATTTT
TRBJ1-1 TRBV7-9 - - CASSRSAAGTEAFF TGTGCCAGCAGCCGATCGGCCGCCGGCACTGAAGCTTTCTTT
TRBJ2-1 TRBV5-4 TRBD2 - CASSIPGLALREQFF TGTGCCAGCAGCATTCCGGGACTAGCCCTCCGCGAGCAGTTCTTC
TRBJ1-6 TRBV6-5 - - CASSYSWRVGNSPLHF TGTGCCAGCAGTTACTCGTGGAGGGTGGGTAATTCACCCCTCCACTTT
TRBJ1-4 TRBV2 - - CARSSFATNEKLFF TGTGCCCGCTCTTCGTTTGCAACTAATGAAAAACTGTTTTTT